The entry below gives a single TCR beta chain sequence along with its context. V shed 0 bases and J shed 8 bases, with 16 bases lying between them. CDR3 size: 15 residues. Germline-derived CDR1 and CDR2 are SGHTA and FQGNSA. PCR was performed a second time for about 6 to 11 cycles using a sample-barcoded 5' primer and a J-beta primer mix. Using its own MiXCR run on the 5' RACE reads, TCRdb lists one record per CDR3 protein. This sample carries about 1.6 million distinct CDR3 sequences, approximately 32% of them seen once, and the ten largest clones take around 11%. This record belongs to a study of blood T cells in healthy people across ages.

This sequence joins TRBV7-2 and TRBJ1-2; TRBD1 is a possible D gene (5 bases). This clonotype was obtained from a woman aged 25 to 45 in good health. The specimen was blood. In DNA, the CDR3 is TGTGCCAGCAGCTTAGCGCGCGACAGCATTCAGGGCTACACCTTC. This sequence encodes CASSLARDSIQGYTF.